These T cell receptor beta chains were read from a single sample in a study of cytomegalovirus exposure and HLA in healthy donors. Libraries were prepared by immunoSEQ multiplex PCR; TCRdb keeps only in-frame clonotypes and omits some of them. The data show 95,000 to 150,000 clones, roughly 70% seen once. The sequencing sample was made of PBMCs. These receptor sequences come from a woman aged 40 to 50 in good health and CMV-seropositive. Each CDR3 is given with its conserved first and last residue. The D gene is left open where the match is weak. The size entry is marked missing in some rows and otherwise reads once, few, many or a size class.

D,V,J,size,DNA,CDR3
TRBD1,TRBV6-1,TRBJ2-2,-,TGTGCCAGCAGTGGGGGGACAGCGAACACCGGGGAGCTGTTTTTT,CASSGGTANTGELFF
-,TRBV4-1,TRBJ1-1,-,TGCGCCAGCAGCCAAGAAGAGAGGCAAGGAGCTTTCTTT,CASSQEERQGAFF
TRBD1,TRBV18,TRBJ2-7,-,TGTGCCAGCTCACCACCGCCCACAGGGGGCAGTAGCTACGAGCAGTACTTC,CASSPPPTGGSSYEQYF
TRBD1,TRBV25-1,TRBJ1-1,-,TGTGCCAGCATTAATACAGGGGTAACGGAAGCTTTCTTT,CASINTGVTEAFF
TRBD1,TRBV6-6,TRBJ1-1,-,TGTGCCAGCAGTTACGGACAGGGGGCGGTAAGCACTGAAGCTTTCTTT,CASSYGQGAVSTEAFF
-,TRBV19,TRBJ1-1,-,TGTGCCTCACAGAGCAGGAACACTGAAGCTTTCTTT,CASQSRNTEAFF
-,TRBV14,TRBJ1-3,few,TGTGCCAGGAGCGGACAGTTCCGTCCTGGAAACACCATATATTTT,CARSGQFRPGNTIYF
-,TRBV28,TRBJ1-5,-,TGTGCCAGCAGTTTTCGGGGGGCATCAGGTCAGCCCCAGCATTTT,CASSFRGASGQPQHF
TRBD1,TRBV6-5,TRBJ1-3,-,TGTGCCAGCAGTTTCGACAGGGGTGACACCATATATTTT,CASSFDRGDTIYF
TRBD2,TRBV7-6,TRBJ2-7,-,TGTGCCAGCAGCTTAGCTCCCGCGGGAGCCTACGAGCAGTACTTC,CASSLAPAGAYEQYF
-,TRBV7-2,TRBJ1-2,-,TGTGCCAGCAGCTCGACACCTTCCTATGGCTACACCTTC,CASSSTPSYGYTF
-,TRBV4-3,TRBJ1-2,-,TGCGCCAGCAGCCAAGATGGACAGTCCTATGGCTACACCTTC,CASSQDGQSYGYTF
TRBD1,TRBV6-5,TRBJ2-7,-,TGTGCCAGCAGTCCATTCGGACAGGGGGCGCGCGAGCAGTACTTC,CASSPFGQGAREQYF
-,TRBV7-9,TRBJ2-5,-,TGTGCCAGCAGAAACAGGGTGTTGGAGACCCAGTACTTC,CASRNRVLETQYF
-,TRBV19,TRBJ2-5,-,TGTGCCAGTAGTATCGTGCGGGGCCACCAAGAGACCCAGTACTTC,CASSIVRGHQETQYF
-,TRBV7-9,TRBJ2-1,-,TGTGCCAGCAGCCATATTATCGGACAGAAGCTAGTCAACAATGAGCAGTTCTTC,CASSHIIGQKLVNNEQFF
TRBD1,TRBV30,TRBJ1-6,-,TGTGCCTGGGGGGACAGTCGCAATTCACCCCTCCACTTT,CAWGDSRNSPLHF
TRBD1,TRBV5-8,TRBJ2-5,-,TGTGCCAGCAGCTCCGGGACAGGGTCGTACCAAGAGACCCAGTACTTC,CASSSGTGSYQETQYF
-,TRBV11-2,TRBJ2-2,-,TGTGCCAGCAGCTTAGCCCCGGAGTTAGTCACGGCCGGGGAGCTGTTTTTT,CASSLAPELVTAGELFF
-,TRBV5-1,TRBJ2-6,-,TGCGCCAGCAGCTTGGTGGAGTCTGGGGCCAACGTCCTGACTTTC,CASSLVESGANVLTF
TRBD1,TRBV19,TRBJ1-5,once,TGTGCCAGTAGATCCCCACAGGGGAGTTATCAGCCCCAGCATTTT,CASRSPQGSYQPQHF
-,TRBV28,TRBJ1-2,-,TGTGCCAGCAGTTTAGGGGCAGGGGTAAATGGCTACACCTTC,CASSLGAGVNGYTF
TRBD2,TRBV5-1,TRBJ2-1,few,TGCGCCAGCAGCCCAGGACTAGCGGGAGGGCCTCAATCCTACAATGAGCAGTTCTTC,CASSPGLAGGPQSYNEQFF
-,TRBV7-2,TRBJ2-7,once,TGTGCCAGCAGCTTGAGCTCCTACGAGCAGTACTTC,CASSLSSYEQYF
-,TRBV5-1,TRBJ1-5,-,TGCGCCAGCAGCTTGGCGCGGGGGCGGCCCTATCAGCCCCAGCATTTT,CASSLARGRPYQPQHF
-,TRBV7-6,TRBJ1-2,-,TGTGCCAGCAGCCCGCCCAGGGGCTATGGCTACACCTTC,CASSPPRGYGYTF
TRBD1,TRBV5-1,TRBJ1-4,-,TGCGCCAGCAGCTACCGAGGACAGGGGGTTGAAAAACTGTTTTTT,CASSYRGQGVEKLFF
-,TRBV6-4,TRBJ2-3,-,TGTGCCAGCAGTCAAGGACACCCGAGCGGGGATACGCAGTATTTT,CASSQGHPSGDTQYF
TRBD1,TRBV18,TRBJ1-5,-,TGTGCCAGCTCCATTACGACAGGGACTAATCAGCCCCAGCATTTT,CASSITTGTNQPQHF
-,TRBV18,TRBJ2-2,-,TGTGCCAGCTCCACGGAGGGGAACACCGGGGAGCTGTTTTTT,CASSTEGNTGELFF
-,TRBV27,TRBJ1-5,-,TGTGCCAGCAGTTTGAAAGACAGTCGGCAGCCCCAGCATTTT,CASSLKDSRQPQHF
TRBD2,TRBV5-1,TRBJ2-6,-,TGCGCCAGCAGCTATGGACTAGCGGGGACCCCGAAGGGGGCCAACGTCCTGACTTTC,CASSYGLAGTPKGANVLTF
-,TRBV27,TRBJ2-7,-,TGTGCCAGCACTTTCCTCTCGGGGGAGGGGGTCGAGCAGTACTTC,CASTFLSGEGVEQYF
TRBD1,TRBV29-1,TRBJ2-5,once,TGCAGCGCCCAAAAGGGACAGTGGGAGACCCAGTACTTC,CSAQKGQWETQYF
TRBD2,TRBV13,TRBJ2-7,-,TGTGCCAGCAGCTTAGCTTCTAGCGGGACGGCCTACGAGCAGTACTTC,CASSLASSGTAYEQYF
-,TRBV19,TRBJ2-7,-,TGTGCCAGTAGTAAGGGACACGGGGCCTACGAGCAGTACTTC,CASSKGHGAYEQYF
TRBD2,TRBV6-5,TRBJ2-2,-,TGTGCCAGCAGCTGGACTAGCGGGGGCACCGGGGAGCTGTTTTTT,CASSWTSGGTGELFF
-,TRBV5-6,TRBJ2-7,-,TGTGCCAGCAGCTTCTATGCCAGGGTGGGCGAGCAGTACTTC,CASSFYARVGEQYF
TRBD1,TRBV5-6,TRBJ1-3,-,TGTGCCAGCAGCAAAAAGGACAGGGGGTCTGGAAACACCATATATTTT,CASSKKDRGSGNTIYF
TRBD1,TRBV29-1,TRBJ1-2,once,TGCGGGGGGGGGACAGGGGATGGCTACACCTTC,CGGGTGDGYTF
TRBD2,TRBV5-4,TRBJ2-1,-,TGTGCCAGCAGCTTGGATTGGCAAGCGGGGCTTGAAAATGAGCAGTTCTTC,CASSLDWQAGLENEQFF
-,TRBV25-1,TRBJ1-2,-,TGTGCCAGCAGTGAACGGGAGACCCGACGATATAACTATGGCTACACCTTC,CASSERETRRYNYGYTF
TRBD1,TRBV7-2,TRBJ2-7,-,TGTGCCAGCAGCTTAGGTGGGACAGGGAGATCCGAGCAGTACTTC,CASSLGGTGRSEQYF
TRBD2,TRBV10-3,TRBJ2-1,-,TGTGCCATCAGTGGCCAGGGACTAGCGGGTGTCTACAATGAGCAGTTCTTC,CAISGQGLAGVYNEQFF
-,TRBV27,TRBJ1-2,-,TGTGCCAGCAGTCCCCTGGGGGCGTCGGATGGCTACACCTTC,CASSPLGASDGYTF
-,TRBV28,TRBJ1-5,-,TGTGCCAGCATAGGGAGGGGAAGGAGGGTTCAGCCCCAGCATTTT,CASIGRGRRVQPQHF
TRBD1,TRBV30,TRBJ1-2,-,TGTGCCTGGTTCCTAACCGGGACAGGGAGGTATGGCTACACCTTC,CAWFLTGTGRYGYTF
-,TRBV5-4,TRBJ2-1,-,TGTGCCAGCAGTCCCGCGGGCCGAACCTACAATGAGCAGTTCTTC,CASSPAGRTYNEQFF
-,TRBV4-2,TRBJ1-5,-,TGTGCCAGCAGCCAAGATCGGCAGGGGCCGCATAGCAATCAGCCCCAGCATTTT,CASSQDRQGPHSNQPQHF
TRBD1,TRBV2,TRBJ2-1,-,TGTGCCAGCAGTTACAGGGGGAGCTCCTACAATGAGCAGTTCTTC,CASSYRGSSYNEQFF
TRBD1,TRBV4-3,TRBJ1-6,few,TGCGCCAGCAGCGAATGGACAGGGGAGAATTCACCCCTCCACTTT,CASSEWTGENSPLHF
-,TRBV29-1,TRBJ2-1,-,TGCAGCGTTGGTAACAGCGGCCTCGTACAGCAGTTCTTC,CSVGNSGLVQQFF
-,TRBV7-2,TRBJ2-1,few,TGTGCCAGCAGCTCCCCGGGACTCTACAATGAGCAGTTCTTC,CASSSPGLYNEQFF
TRBD2,TRBV18,TRBJ2-2,-,TGTGCCAGCTCATTGAAGACTAGCGGGGGGACGAACACCGGGGAGCTGTTTTTT,CASSLKTSGGTNTGELFF
TRBD1,TRBV19,TRBJ2-7,once,TGTGCCAGTAGTAAAAGACAGGGGGTTTATCTCGAGCAGTACTTC,CASSKRQGVYLEQYF
TRBD1,TRBV9,TRBJ1-3,few,TGTGCCAGCAGCCCTGGGACAGGGAAAGGGATTGGAAACACCATATATTTT,CASSPGTGKGIGNTIYF
TRBD1,TRBV7-2,TRBJ1-1,-,TGTGCCAGCAGCTTTTCCGGGACAGGGTTCCCTGAAGCTTTCTTT,CASSFSGTGFPEAFF
-,TRBV9,TRBJ2-7,-,TGTGCCAGCAGCGGCGGGGCAGGTGCGTCCTACGAGCAGTACTTC,CASSGGAGASYEQYF
TRBD1,TRBV6-6,TRBJ1-5,few,TGTGCCAGCAGCCCCGACAGGGACCAGCCCCAGCATTTT,CASSPDRDQPQHF